The 18 T cell receptor beta chains reported below all come from one sample, sequenced in a study of blood T cell repertoires in COVID-19. The assay was immunoSEQ multiplex PCR, and TCRdb's table has in-frame clones only and misses some. This sample carries 300,000 to 450,000 clones, roughly 86% of them seen once, and the ten largest clones take 1%. The sequenced sample was PBMCs or T cells enriched from blood (not recorded which). These receptors were collected from a woman aged 25 to 39 who had been exposed to COVID-19.

This clone was observed a handful of times. In nucleotides, the CDR3 is TGTGCCAGCAGTTACACAGGGTGGGGTGATCAGCCCCAGCATTTT. Its translation is CASSYTGWGDQPQHF. The rearrangement links TRBV28 to TRBJ1-5; maybe TRBD1 (6 bases). Germline V gene lookup returns CDR1 MDHEN and CDR2 SYDVKM. CDR3 length equals 15 residues. V lost 4 bases and J lost 5, with 15 bases in between.

V usage is TRBV28 and J usage is TRBJ2-1; possibly TRBD2 for D (7 bases). CDR1 is MDHEN and CDR2 is SYDVKM in the germline V gene. The V end lost 3 bases, the J end lost 4 bases, and 13 bases lay between the germline ends. The CDR3 totals 15 residues. The CDR3, as DNA: TGTGCCAGCAGTTTTAGAGGGGGGGGTTACAATGAGCAGTTCTTC. Translated, it gives CASSFRGGGYNEQFF.

V and J are TRBV29-1 and TRBJ2-7, with 11 bases lining up with TRBD2. This CDR3 has 11 amino acids. The trim removed 7 bases at V and 9 bases at J, leaving 5 bases unmatched. From germline, CDR1 is SQVTM and CDR2 ANQGSEA. CDR3 sequence: CSGGLAGLQYF. The DNA for the CDR3 is TGCAGCGGCGGACTAGCGGGTCTGCAGTACTTC.

This chain uses TRBV23-1 with TRBJ2-1; weak D call: TRBD2 (5 bases). TRBV23-1 qualifies as an ORF whose function is uncertain. V lost 7 bases and J 0 bases, leaving 13 bases between the germline ends. The CDR3 is made up of 15 amino acids. CDR3 residues: CASTKTEASYNEQFF. The CDR3 region has the DNA TGCGCCAGCACAAAGACGGAGGCCTCCTACAATGAGCAGTTCTTC.

The V call is TRBV28, the J call TRBJ1-1; the match to TRBD1 covers 7 bases. The germline gives CDR1 MDHEN, CDR2 SYDVKM. V trimming: 5 bases; J trimming: 3 bases; junction bases outside the gene matches: 9. CDR3 length: 15 amino acids. The CDR3, as DNA: TGTGCCAGCAGTACCCTGACAGGGTGGTACACTGAAGCTTTCTTT. It translates to CASSTLTGWYTEAFF.

This clone is a singleton in its sample. The chain combines TRBV6-5 with TRBJ2-7; TRBD1 is a possible D gene (6 bases). The V and J ends lost 7 bases and 5 bases respectively, with 18 bases between them. The germline CDR1 and CDR2 sequences are MNHEY and SVGAGI. This CDR3 comprises 14 residues. The CDR3 loop is CASTYRGRGHEQYF. The CDR3, as DNA: TGTGCCAGCACCTACCGGGGCAGGGGCCACGAGCAGTACTTC.

This clone appeared a few times. The V gene is TRBV2, the J gene TRBJ2-3, with 12 bases identical to TRBD1. The CDR3 has 15 residues. With 2 bases clipped from V and 8 bases from J, the junction kept 5 bases outside the gene matches. Germline CDR1 reads SNHLY; CDR2 reads FYNNEI. DNA of the CDR3: TGTGCCAGCAGTGAACGGGGACAGGGGGCGGGTACGCAGTATTTT. Translating it yields CASSERGQGAGTQYF.

The chain employs TRBV18 and TRBJ2-7; D possibly corresponds to TRBD2 (6 bases). The V end lost 2 bases, the J end lost 2 bases, and 19 bases lay between the germline ends. This CDR3 contains 17 residues. The germline gives CDR1 KGHSH, CDR2 LQKENI. The CDR3 sequence is CASSPSSGTYLPYEQYF. For the CDR3, the DNA is TGTGCCAGCTCACCAAGCTCCGGGACTTATCTACCCTACGAGCAGTACTTC.

This sequence joins TRBV5-5 and TRBJ1-2; D is unclear. The CDR3 is 13 residues long. V was shortened by 0 bases and J by 4 bases, with 7 bases between the two germline ends. Germline CDR1 and CDR2: SGHKS and YYEKEE (reference sequence). CDR3 sequence reads: CASSLDLSYGYTF. The CDR3 coding sequence is TGTGCCAGCAGCTTGGACCTCAGCTATGGCTACACCTTC.

The V and J genes are TRBV10-3 and TRBJ2-7, with a tentative D call TRBD1 (5 bases). V was trimmed by 10 bases and J by 2 bases, leaving 15 bases between them. Germline V lookup: CDR1 ENHRY, CDR2 SYGVKD. The CDR3 has 13 amino acids. The CDR3 DNA is TGTGCCACCAGCCTGATCAGGGCCTACGAGCAGTACTTC. It encodes CATSLIRAYEQYF.

V is TRBV28 and J is TRBJ2-6; a possible D gene is TRBD1 (5 bases). Germline V gene sequence: CDR1 MDHEN, CDR2 SYDVKM. This CDR3 region has 17 residues. Trimming cost V 3 bases and J 0 bases, with 12 bases left between them. CDR3 bases: TGTGCCAGCAGTTTCCAAGGGGTCCCCTCTGGGGCCAACGTCCTGACTTTC. This sequence encodes CASSFQGVPSGANVLTF.

This clone appeared a single time. V and J are TRBV6-2 or TRBV6-3 and TRBJ1-2; weak D call: TRBD1 (6 bases). The CDR3 consists of 13 residues. Trimming shortened V by 5 bases and J by 4 bases, and 11 bases separated the two germline ends. Germline V gene data show CDR1 as MNHEY and CDR2 as SVGEGT. CDR3 DNA: TGTGCCAGCAGTAAGGACAGCCTCTATGGCTACACCTTC. It is translated as CASSKDSLYGYTF.

The J gene is TRBJ1-6, the V gene TRBV30; D ambiguous. Germline assignment: CDR1 GTSNPN and CDR2 SVGIG (reference sequence). CDR3 length: 11 amino acids. V dropped 5 bases and J dropped 11 bases, with 10 bases sitting between them. For the CDR3, the DNA is TGTGCCTGGGAGGTCGGGGCACCCCTCCACTTT. Translating gives CAWEVGAPLHF.

This clone was observed once. This chain connects TRBV6-5 to TRBJ2-2; 9 positions match TRBD2. Germline CDR1 and CDR2: MNHEY and SVGAGI. The CDR3 extends over 15 amino acids. The J segment lost 6 bases and the V segment lost 1 base, leaving 3 bases of the junction unmatched. The CDR3 region is CASSYFGGRAGELFF. DNA of the CDR3: TGTGCCAGCAGTTACTTTGGCGGGAGGGCCGGGGAGCTGTTTTTT.

The genes are TRBV7-9 and TRBJ2-1; perhaps TRBD2 as D (5 bases). The CDR3 extends over 12 amino acids. With 8 bases removed from V and 4 bases from J, the gap between germline ends came to 9 bases. CDR1 is SEHNR and CDR2 is FQNEAQ in the germline V gene (reference sequence). CDR3 DNA sequence: TGTGCCAGCCTGAGGGATTACAATGAGCAGTTCTTC. Translated, it gives CASLRDYNEQFF.

This clone was observed at least ten times. One junction end does not reproduce the germline sequence, and a read error may be involved. V usage is TRBV19 and J usage is TRBJ1-5; 12 bases are shared with TRBD1. The CDR3 has 18 residues. Germline V gives CDR1 LNHDA, CDR2 SQIVND (reference sequence). CDR3 nucleotides: TGTGCCAGTAGTATATCGCCCGTCGGGACAGGGGGCAAACAGCCCCAGCATTTT. This encodes CASSISPVGTGGKQPQHF.

The rearrangement uses TRBV28 and TRBJ2-7; 7 bases match TRBD1. Germline assignment: CDR1 MDHEN and CDR2 SYDVKM. The CDR3 totals 16 residues. The junction had 12 bases not matched to a gene; V was cut back by 5 bases and J by 2 bases. In DNA form, the CDR3 reads TGTGCCAGCAGTCCTATGACAGGGCAAGAGGCCTACGAGCAGTACTTC. Translation: CASSPMTGQEAYEQYF.

The rearrangement uses TRBV7-9 and TRBJ2-7; 7 bases are a match to TRBD1. Germline V gene data show CDR1 as SEHNR and CDR2 as FQNEAQ (reference sequence). The CDR3 extends over 14 amino acids. V shed 5 bases and J 7 bases; nucleotides not matched to a gene: 11. CDR3 bases: TGTGCCAGCAGCCTCTTCGGGACAGAGCGGGAGCAGTACTTC. Its protein product is CASSLFGTEREQYF.